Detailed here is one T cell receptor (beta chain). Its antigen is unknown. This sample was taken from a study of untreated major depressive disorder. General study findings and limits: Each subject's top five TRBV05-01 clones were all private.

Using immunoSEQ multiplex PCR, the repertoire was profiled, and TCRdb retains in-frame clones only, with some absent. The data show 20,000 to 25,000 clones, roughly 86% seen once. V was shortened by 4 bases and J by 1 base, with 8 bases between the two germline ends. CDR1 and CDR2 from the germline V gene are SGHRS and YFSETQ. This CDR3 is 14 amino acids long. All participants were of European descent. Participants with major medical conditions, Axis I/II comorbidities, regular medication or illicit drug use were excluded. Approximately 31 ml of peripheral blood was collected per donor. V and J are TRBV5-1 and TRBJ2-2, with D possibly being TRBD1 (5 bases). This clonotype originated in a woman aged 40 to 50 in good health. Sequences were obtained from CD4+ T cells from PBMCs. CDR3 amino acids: CASSPGQNTGELFF. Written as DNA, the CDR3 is TGCGCCAGCAGCCCTGGACAGAACACCGGGGAGCTGTTTTTT.